This T cell receptor beta chain emerged from a study of blood T cell repertoires in COVID-19. On the study more broadly: The cDNA or gDNA used as material had been derived from T cells, B-cell-depleted T cells, or PBMCs.

Per the original data handling: Amplification of reference gene primers provided the estimated nucleated cell counts. Clones were read by immunoSEQ multiplex PCR, and TCRdb kept only the in-frame ones, dropping some. V and J calls and clone size come straight from that table; D and trimming were deduced from the DNA. The sample includes hundreds of thousands of clones, roughly 80% of them seen just once. CDR3 length: 13 residues. Germline loops: CDR1 LNHDA, CDR2 SQIVND (reference sequence). V gave up 7 bases and J gave up 8 bases; unmatched junction bases: 5. Seattle's cohort entered during active infection and was followed longitudinally.

The V gene is TRBV19, the J gene TRBJ2-1; TRBD2 aligns across 10 bases. This receptor was identified in a woman of 80 years or more with COVID-19, enrolled during active disease. The specimen was peripheral blood. The CDR3 nucleotides read TGTGCCAGTACTAGCGGGAGAGTTCATGAGCAGTTCTTC. Its translation is CASTSGRVHEQFF.